This entry lists 4 T cell receptor beta chains sequenced from one sample in a study of blood T cell repertoires in COVID-19. Only in-frame clones appear in the TCRdb table, and some are missing; sequencing was by immunoSEQ multiplex PCR. The sample carries over 100,000 clones, about four fifths recorded once. The sample comprised peripheral blood. The receptors were gathered from a woman older than 75 with acute or convalescent COVID-19.

This clone has just one count. The rearrangement uses TRBV7-2 and TRBJ2-5, with 10 bases identical to TRBD2. Trimming at V came to 3 bases and at J to 1 base, leaving 2 bases not matched to a gene. The CDR3 has 15 amino acids. Germline loops: CDR1 SGHTA, CDR2 FQGNSA. CDR3: CASSFRLAGQETQYF. The CDR3 DNA sequence: TGTGCCAGCAGCTTCCGACTAGCGGGCCAAGAGACCCAGTACTTC.

The V call is TRBV23-1, the J call TRBJ1-1, with D maybe TRBD1 (5 bases). TRBV23-1 is designated an ORF whose function remains uncertain. The CDR3 is 13 residues long. V gave up 9 bases and J gave up 4 bases, with 15 bases separating them. The CDR3 region has the DNA TGCGCCAGTTCCGGGGGGTTGGGCACTGAAGCTTTCTTT. Translated: CASSGGLGTEAFF.

The chain couples TRBV24-1 to TRBJ1-3, with 7 bases lining up with TRBD1. After removal of 4 bases from V and 0 bases from J, the junction contained 5 bases not matched to a gene. The CDR3 sequence is 16 residues long. The germline V gene encodes CDR1 KGHDR and CDR2 SFDVKD. The CDR3 DNA is TGTGCCACCAGTGACCAGGGGGTAAGCTCTGGAAACACCATATATTTT. Protein sequence: CATSDQGVSSGNTIYF.

The V call is TRBV3-1 (or the pseudogene TRBV3-2), the J call TRBJ2-3; TRBD2 might be the D (6 bases). Germline V gene sequence: CDR1 LGHDT, CDR2 YNNKEL (reference sequence). The CDR3 is made up of 17 amino acids. Trimming removed 2 bases from V and 3 bases from J, with 18 bases in between. In DNA, the CDR3 is TGTGCCAGCAGCCAACTGTTGACGGGGGTACGAACAGATACGCAGTATTTT. As protein: CASSQLLTGVRTDTQYF.